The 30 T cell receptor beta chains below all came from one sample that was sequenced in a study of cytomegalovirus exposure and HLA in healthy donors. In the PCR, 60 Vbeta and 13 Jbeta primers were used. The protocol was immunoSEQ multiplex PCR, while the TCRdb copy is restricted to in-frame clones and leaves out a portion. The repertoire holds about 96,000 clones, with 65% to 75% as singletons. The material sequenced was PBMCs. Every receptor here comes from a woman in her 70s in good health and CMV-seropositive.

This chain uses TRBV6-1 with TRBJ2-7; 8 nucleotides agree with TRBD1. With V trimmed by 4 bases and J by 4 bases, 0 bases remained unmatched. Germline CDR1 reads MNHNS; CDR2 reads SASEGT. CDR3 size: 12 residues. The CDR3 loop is CASSGQGYEQYF. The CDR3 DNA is TGTGCCAGCAGTGGACAGGGGTACGAGCAGTACTTC.

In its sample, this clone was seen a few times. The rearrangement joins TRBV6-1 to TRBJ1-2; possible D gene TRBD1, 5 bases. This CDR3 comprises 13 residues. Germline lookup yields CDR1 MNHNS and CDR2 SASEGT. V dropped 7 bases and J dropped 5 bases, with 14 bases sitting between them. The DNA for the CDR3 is TGTGCCAGCAATCAAGCCGACAGTTATGGCTACACCTTC. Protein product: CASNQADSYGYTF.

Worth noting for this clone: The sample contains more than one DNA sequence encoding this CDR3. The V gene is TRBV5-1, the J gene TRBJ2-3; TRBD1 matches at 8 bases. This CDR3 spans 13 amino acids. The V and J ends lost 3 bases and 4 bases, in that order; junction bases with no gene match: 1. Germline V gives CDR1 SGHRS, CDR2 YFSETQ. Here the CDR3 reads CASSWGQADTQYF. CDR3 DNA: TGCGCCAGCAGCTGGGGACAGGCAGATACGCAGTATTTT.

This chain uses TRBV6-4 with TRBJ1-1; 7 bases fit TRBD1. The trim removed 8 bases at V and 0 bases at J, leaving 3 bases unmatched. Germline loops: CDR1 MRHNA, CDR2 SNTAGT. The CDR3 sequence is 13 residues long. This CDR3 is CASRTGMNTEAFF. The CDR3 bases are TGTGCCAGCCGGACAGGAATGAACACTGAAGCTTTCTTT.

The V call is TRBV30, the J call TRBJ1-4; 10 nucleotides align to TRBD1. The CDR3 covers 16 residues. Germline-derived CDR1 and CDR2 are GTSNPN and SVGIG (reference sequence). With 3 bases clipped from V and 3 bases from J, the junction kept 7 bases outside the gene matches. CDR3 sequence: CAWRARQGAANEKLFF. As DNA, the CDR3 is TGTGCCTGGAGGGCTAGACAGGGGGCGGCTAATGAAAAACTGTTTTTT.

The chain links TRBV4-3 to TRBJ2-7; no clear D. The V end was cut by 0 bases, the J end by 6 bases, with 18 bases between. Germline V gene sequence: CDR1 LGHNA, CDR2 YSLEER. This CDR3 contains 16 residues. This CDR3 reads CASSQEGALHKTEQYF. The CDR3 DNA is TGCGCCAGCAGCCAAGAAGGAGCGCTCCATAAGACCGAGCAGTACTTC.

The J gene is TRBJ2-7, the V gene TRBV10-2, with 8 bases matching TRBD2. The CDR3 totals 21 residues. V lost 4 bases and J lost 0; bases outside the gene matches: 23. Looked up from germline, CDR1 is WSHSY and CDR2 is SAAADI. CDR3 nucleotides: TGCGCCAGCAGTGCCCCAGTTGGAGGGGGAACATCGGCGGGGGGCTCCTACGAGCAGTACTTC. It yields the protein CASSAPVGGGTSAGGSYEQYF.

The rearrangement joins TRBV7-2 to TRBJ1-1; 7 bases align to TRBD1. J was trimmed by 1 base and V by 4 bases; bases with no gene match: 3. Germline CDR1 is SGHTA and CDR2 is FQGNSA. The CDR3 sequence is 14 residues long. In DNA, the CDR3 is TGTGCCAGCAGCTACCGGGACAGGAACACTGAAGCTTTCTTT. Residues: CASSYRDRNTEAFF.

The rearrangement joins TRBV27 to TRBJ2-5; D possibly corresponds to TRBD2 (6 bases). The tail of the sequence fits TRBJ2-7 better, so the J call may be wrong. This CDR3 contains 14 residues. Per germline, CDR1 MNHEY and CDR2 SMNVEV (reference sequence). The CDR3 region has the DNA TGTGCCAGCAGTCAGGGAGGACTACCCTACGAGCAGTACTTC. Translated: CASSQGGLPYEQYF.

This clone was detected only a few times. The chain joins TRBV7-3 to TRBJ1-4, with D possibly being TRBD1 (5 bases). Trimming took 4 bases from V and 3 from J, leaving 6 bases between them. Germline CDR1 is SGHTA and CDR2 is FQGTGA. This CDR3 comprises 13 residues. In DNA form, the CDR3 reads TGTGCCAGCAGCTGGGGGGCTAATGAAAAACTGTTTTTT. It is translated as CASSWGANEKLFF. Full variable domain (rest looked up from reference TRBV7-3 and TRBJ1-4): GAGVSQTPSNKVTEKGKYVELRCDPISGHTALYWYRQSLGQGPEFLIYFQGTGAADDSGLPNDRFFAVRPEGSVSTLKIQRTERGDSAVYLCASSWGANEKLFFGSGTQLSVL.

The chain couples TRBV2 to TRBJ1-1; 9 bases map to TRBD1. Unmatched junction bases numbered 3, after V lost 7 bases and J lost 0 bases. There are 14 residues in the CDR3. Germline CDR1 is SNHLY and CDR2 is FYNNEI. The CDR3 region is CASTRTGVNTEAFF. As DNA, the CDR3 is TGTGCCAGCACAAGGACAGGGGTGAACACTGAAGCTTTCTTT.

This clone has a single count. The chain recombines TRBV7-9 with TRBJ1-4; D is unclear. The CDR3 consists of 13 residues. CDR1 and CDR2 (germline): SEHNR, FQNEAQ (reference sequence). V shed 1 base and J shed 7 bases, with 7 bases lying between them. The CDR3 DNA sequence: TGTGCCAGCAGCTTAGGGTCGGGTGAAAAACTGTTTTTT. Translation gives CASSLGSGEKLFF. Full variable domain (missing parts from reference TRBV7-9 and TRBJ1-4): DTGVSQNPRHKITKRGQNVTFRCDPISEHNRLYWYRQTLGQGPEFLTYFQNEAQLEKSRLLSDRFSAERPKGSFSTLEIQRTEQGDSAMYLCASSLGSGEKLFFGSGTQLSVL.

The CDR3 nucleotides are TGTGCCAGCAGCTTAAATCCGGGAGGGGTCTACGAGCAGTACTTC. It specifies CASSLNPGGVYEQYF. J is TRBJ2-7 and V is TRBV7-3, with 8 bases matching TRBD2. There are 15 residues in the CDR3. V trimming: 1 base; J trimming: 3 bases; junction bases outside the gene matches: 5. CDR1 and CDR2 from the germline V gene are SGHTA and FQGTGA.

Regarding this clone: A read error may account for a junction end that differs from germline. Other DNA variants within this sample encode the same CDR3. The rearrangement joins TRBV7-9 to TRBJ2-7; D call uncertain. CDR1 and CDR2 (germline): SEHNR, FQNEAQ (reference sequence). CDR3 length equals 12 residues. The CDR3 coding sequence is TGCGCCAGCAGCCTATCTAGCTACGAGCAGTACTTC. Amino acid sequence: CASSLSSYEQYF.

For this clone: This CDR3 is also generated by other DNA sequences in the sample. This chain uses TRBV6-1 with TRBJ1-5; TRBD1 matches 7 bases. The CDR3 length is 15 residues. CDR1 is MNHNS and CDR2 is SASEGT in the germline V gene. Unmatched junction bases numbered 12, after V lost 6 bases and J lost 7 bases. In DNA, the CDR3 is TGTGCCAGCAGAGAGAAGGGGGACAGAAAACAGCCCCAGCATTTT. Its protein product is CASREKGDRKQPQHF.

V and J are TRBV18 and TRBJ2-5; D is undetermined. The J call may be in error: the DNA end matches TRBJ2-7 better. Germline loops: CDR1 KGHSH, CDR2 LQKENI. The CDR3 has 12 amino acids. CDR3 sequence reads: CASSPASYEQYF. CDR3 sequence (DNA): TGTGCCAGCTCACCAGCTTCCTACGAGCAGTACTTC.

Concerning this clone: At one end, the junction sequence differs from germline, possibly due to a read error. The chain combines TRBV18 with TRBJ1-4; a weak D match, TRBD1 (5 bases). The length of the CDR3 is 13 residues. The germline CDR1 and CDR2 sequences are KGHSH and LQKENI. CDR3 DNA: TGTGCCACCTCACCGAAAGGGGATGAAAAACTGTTTTTT. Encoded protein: CATSPKGDEKLFF.

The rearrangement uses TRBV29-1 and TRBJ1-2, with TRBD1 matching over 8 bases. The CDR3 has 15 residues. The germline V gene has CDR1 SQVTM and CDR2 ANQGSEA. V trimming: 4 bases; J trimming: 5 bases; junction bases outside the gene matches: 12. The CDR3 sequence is CSVGVGGQGAYGYTF. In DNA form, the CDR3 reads TGCAGCGTTGGGGTAGGCGGGCAGGGGGCGTATGGCTACACCTTC.

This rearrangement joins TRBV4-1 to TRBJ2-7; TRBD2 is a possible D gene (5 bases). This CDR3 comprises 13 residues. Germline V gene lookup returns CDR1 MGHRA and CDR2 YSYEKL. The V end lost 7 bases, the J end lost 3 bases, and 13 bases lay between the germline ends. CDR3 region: CASKRTGYYEQYF. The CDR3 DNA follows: TGCGCCAGCAAAAGGACGGGGTACTACGAGCAGTACTTC.

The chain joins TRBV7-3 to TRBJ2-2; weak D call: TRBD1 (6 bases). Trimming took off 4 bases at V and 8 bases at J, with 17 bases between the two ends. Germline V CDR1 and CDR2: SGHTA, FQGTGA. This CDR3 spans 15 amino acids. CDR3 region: CASSSNLGARGELFF. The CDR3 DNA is TGTGCCAGCAGCTCGAACCTGGGGGCCAGGGGGGAGCTGTTTTTT. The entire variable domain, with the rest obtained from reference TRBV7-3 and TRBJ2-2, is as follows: GAGVSQTPSNKVTEKGKYVELRCDPISGHTALYWYRQSLGQGPEFLIYFQGTGAADDSGLPNDRFFAVRPEGSVSTLKIQRTERGDSAVYLCASSSNLGARGELFFGEGSRLTVL.

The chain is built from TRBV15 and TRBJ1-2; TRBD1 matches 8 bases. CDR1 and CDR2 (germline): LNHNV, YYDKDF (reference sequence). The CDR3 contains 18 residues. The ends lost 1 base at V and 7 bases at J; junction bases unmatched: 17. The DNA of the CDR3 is TGTGCCACCAGCAGAGCGTACGTTCCGACAGGGGAGAAAGGTGGCTACACCTTC. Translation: CATSRAYVPTGEKGGYTF.

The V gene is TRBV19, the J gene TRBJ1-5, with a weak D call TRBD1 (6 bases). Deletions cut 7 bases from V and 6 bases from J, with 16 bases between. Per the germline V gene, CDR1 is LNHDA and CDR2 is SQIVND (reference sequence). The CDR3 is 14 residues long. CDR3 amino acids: CASNNDRYLQPQHF. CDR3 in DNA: TGTGCCAGTAACAATGACAGGTATCTTCAGCCCCAGCATTTT.

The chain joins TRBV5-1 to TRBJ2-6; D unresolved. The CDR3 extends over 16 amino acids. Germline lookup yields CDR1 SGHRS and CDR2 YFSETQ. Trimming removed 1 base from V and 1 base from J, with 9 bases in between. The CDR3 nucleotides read TGCGCCAGCAGCTTGCTAGTGGGTTCTGGGGCCAACGTCCTGACTTTC. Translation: CASSLLVGSGANVLTF. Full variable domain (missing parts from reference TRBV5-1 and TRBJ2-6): KAGVTQTPRYLIKTRGQQVTLSCSPISGHRSVSWYQQTPGQGLQFLFEYFSETQRNKGNFPGRFSGRQFSNSRSEMNVSTLELGDSALYLCASSLLVGSGANVLTFGAGSRLTVL.

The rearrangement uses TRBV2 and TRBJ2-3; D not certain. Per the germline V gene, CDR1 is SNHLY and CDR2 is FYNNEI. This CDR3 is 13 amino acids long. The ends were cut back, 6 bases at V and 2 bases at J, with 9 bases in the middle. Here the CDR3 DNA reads TGTGCCAGCAGAGACATTCCCACAGATACGCAGTATTTT. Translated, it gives CASRDIPTDTQYF.

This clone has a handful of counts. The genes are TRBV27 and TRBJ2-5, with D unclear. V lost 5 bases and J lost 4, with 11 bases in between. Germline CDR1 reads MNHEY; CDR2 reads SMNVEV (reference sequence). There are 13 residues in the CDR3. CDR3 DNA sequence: TGTGCCAGCAGTCCCCGTCCCGGAGAGACCCAGTACTTC. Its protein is CASSPRPGETQYF.

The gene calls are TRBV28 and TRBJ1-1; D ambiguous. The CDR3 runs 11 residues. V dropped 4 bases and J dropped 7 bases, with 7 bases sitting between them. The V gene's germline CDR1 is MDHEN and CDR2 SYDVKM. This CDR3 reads CASSSQYEAFF. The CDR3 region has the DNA TGTGCCAGCAGTTCACAATATGAAGCTTTCTTT.

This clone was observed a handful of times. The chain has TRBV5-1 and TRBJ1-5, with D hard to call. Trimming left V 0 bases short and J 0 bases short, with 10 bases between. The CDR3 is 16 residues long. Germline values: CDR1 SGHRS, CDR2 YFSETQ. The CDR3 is CASSLEGVHSNQPQHF. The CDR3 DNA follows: TGCGCCAGCAGCTTGGAGGGAGTGCATAGCAATCAGCCCCAGCATTTT.

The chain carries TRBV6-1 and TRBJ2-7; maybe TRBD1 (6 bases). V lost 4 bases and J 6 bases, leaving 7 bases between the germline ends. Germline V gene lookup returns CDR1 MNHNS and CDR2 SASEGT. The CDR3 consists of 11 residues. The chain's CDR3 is CASSGQAEQYF. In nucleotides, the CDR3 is TGTGCCAGCAGTGGACAGGCCGAGCAGTACTTC.

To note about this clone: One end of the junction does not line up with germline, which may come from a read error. DNA of the CDR3: TGTGCTAGCAGCCCTGGGACAGCCACGAACACCGGGGAGCTGTTTTTT. Its protein product is CASSPGTATNTGELFF. The V gene is TRBV7-7, the J gene TRBJ2-2; 7 bases map to TRBD1. This CDR3 has 16 amino acids. Per the germline V gene, CDR1 is SSHAT and CDR2 is FNYEAQ (reference sequence).

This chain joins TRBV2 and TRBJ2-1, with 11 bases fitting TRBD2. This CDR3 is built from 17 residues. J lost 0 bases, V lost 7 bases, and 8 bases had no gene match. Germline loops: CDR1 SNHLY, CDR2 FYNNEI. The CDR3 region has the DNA TGTGCCAGCATAAGGCTAGCGGGAGGAAGCTCCTACAATGAGCAGTTCTTC. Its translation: CASIRLAGGSSYNEQFF.